A selection of T cell receptor beta chains follows, all from one sample in a study of blood T cell repertoires in COVID-19. Data came from immunoSEQ multiplex PCR; TCRdb stores just in-frame clones and leaves some out. Found here are around 250,000 clones, more than 80% of them singletons; the top ten hold approximately 4%. The material sequenced was PBMCs or T cells enriched from blood (not recorded which). Receptors originate from a woman aged 30 to 39 with acute COVID-19. Both conserved end residues are part of each CDR3. D genes are given only for firm matches. The size of a clone is reported for some rows only, either as once, few or many, or as a class for expanded clones.

TRBV6-5	-	TRBD1	TRBJ1-3	TGTGCCAGCGGACAGGTGGACGGATCTGGAAACACCATATATTTT	CASGQVDGSGNTIYF
TRBV9	once	-	TRBJ2-3	TGTGCCAGCAGCGTAGTAGCGCTAGATACGCAGTATTTT	CASSVVALDTQYF
TRBV30	-	-	TRBJ2-7	TGTGCCTGGAGCCGATCTGGGACATTCGAGCAGTACTTC	CAWSRSGTFEQYF
TRBV6-5	-	TRBD1	TRBJ1-6	TGTGCCAGCAGTTCCTGGACAGGGATTTATAATTCACCCCTCCACTTT	CASSSWTGIYNSPLHF
TRBV11-2	-	-	TRBJ2-3	TGTGCCAGCAGCTTGGGGACTCTCACAGATACGCAGTATTTT	CASSLGTLTDTQYF
TRBV6-6	-	TRBD2	TRBJ2-3	TGTGCCAGCAGAGAAAAACTAGCGGGAGACCTGGATACGCAGTATTTT	CASREKLAGDLDTQYF
TRBV9	-	TRBD2	TRBJ2-2	TGTGCCAGCAGCGTAGAGGCTAGCGGGAGGGTGAACACCGGGGAGCTGTTTTTT	CASSVEASGRVNTGELFF
TRBV5-1	-	TRBD1	TRBJ2-1	TGCGCCAGCAGCTTGGCCCCAGGGGGCGGGAATGAGCAGTTCTTC	CASSLAPGGGNEQFF
TRBV6-5	-	TRBD2	TRBJ2-7	TGTGCCAGCATTATGACTAGCGGGAGCTCCTACGAGCAGTACTTC	CASIMTSGSSYEQYF
TRBV29-1	-	-	TRBJ1-3	TGCAGCGTTGAGGAGGACGCGAGCTCTGGAAACACCATATATTTT	CSVEEDASSGNTIYF
TRBV18	-	TRBD2	TRBJ2-1	TGTGCCAGCTCACCACCGGCGGGAGAATTCTACAATGAGCAGTTCTTC	CASSPPAGEFYNEQFF
TRBV5-1	-	TRBD2	TRBJ2-1	TGCGCCAGCAGCTTGGGAGGGACTAGCGACTACAATGAGCAGTTCTTC	CASSLGGTSDYNEQFF
TRBV18	-	-	TRBJ1-3	TGTGCCAGCTCCTCTGGAAAACAGGACGTTTCTGGAAACACCATATATTTT	CASSSGKQDVSGNTIYF
TRBV7-9	-	TRBD2	TRBJ2-1	TGTGCCAGCAGCCAACGAGGGGGACTAGCGGGAGGTAATGAGCAGTTCTTC	CASSQRGGLAGGNEQFF
TRBV6-5	-	-	TRBJ2-3	TGTGCCAGCACCAAAGGGGGGGCTCTCACAGATACGCAGTATTTT	CASTKGGALTDTQYF
TRBV24-1	-	TRBD1	TRBJ2-3	TGTGCCACCAGTGATTTTTGGGGACAGAGCCCAGATACGCAGTATTTT	CATSDFWGQSPDTQYF
TRBV10-3	once	-	TRBJ1-5	TGTGCCATCAGTGAGAATGTTGGCAGTTATAGCAATCAGCCCCAGCATTTT	CAISENVGSYSNQPQHF
TRBV25-1	-	-	TRBJ1-1	TGTGCCAGCAGTGACGATCTGTCCGGACACGCTGAAGCTTTCTTT	CASSDDLSGHAEAFF
TRBV5-1	-	TRBD1	TRBJ1-2	TGCGCCAGCAGCAATGGACAGGGGACAGAGCATGGCTACACCTTC	CASSNGQGTEHGYTF
TRBV5-1	few	-	TRBJ2-7	TGCGCCAGCAGCTTGGCCCTCAGTCGGGAGTACGAGCAGTACTTC	CASSLALSREYEQYF
TRBV28	-	TRBD2	TRBJ2-3	TGTGCCAGCAGTTTGGGCGGGAGGAGGAGCACAGATACGCAGTATTTT	CASSLGGRRSTDTQYF
TRBV5-6	-	-	TRBJ2-7	TGTGCCAGCAGCTTGGACAGGGCTACCTACGAGCAGTACTTC	CASSLDRATYEQYF
TRBV29-1	once	-	TRBJ2-2	TGCAGCGCCGCCCCTAACGTAAACACCGGGGAGCTGTTTTTT	CSAAPNVNTGELFF
TRBV3-1/TRBV3-2	-	-	TRBJ2-7	TGTGCCAGCAGCCAAACTACCTACGAGCAGTACTTC	CASSQTTYEQYF
TRBV7-8	-	-	TRBJ2-1	TGTGCCAGCAGCGCCCGACTAGACACCTTTAATGAGCAGTTCTTC	CASSARLDTFNEQFF
TRBV10-3	-	-	TRBJ2-7	TGTGCCATCAGTGAAAACCGGGACAAATTGGACGAGCAGTACTTC	CAISENRDKLDEQYF
TRBV2	-	TRBD1	TRBJ2-5	TGTGCCAGTAACTACCCGGGACAGGGGACCCAAGAGACCCAGTACTTC	CASNYPGQGTQETQYF
TRBV7-8	-	TRBD1	TRBJ1-3	TGTGCCAGCAGGGCTGGGGGACAGGGTAGAAACACCATATATTTT	CASRAGGQGRNTIYF
TRBV2	-	-	TRBJ2-7	TGTGCCAGCAGTGATGGTAGTACGTATACCTACGAGCAGTACTTC	CASSDGSTYTYEQYF
TRBV15	-	TRBD1	TRBJ2-3	TGTGCCACCAGCGGGCAGGGGGTCACAGATACGCAGTATTTT	CATSGQGVTDTQYF
TRBV28	-	-	TRBJ2-6	TGTGCCAGCAGTTTATACCCCAGATCAAGGGAGTTCAACGTCCTGACTTTC	CASSLYPRSREFNVLTF
TRBV5-1	-	TRBD1	TRBJ1-2	TGCGCCAGCACAGTAACAGGGGGTAACTATGGCTACACCTTC	CASTVTGGNYGYTF
TRBV7-9	-	-	TRBJ1-4	TGTGCCAGCAGCTTAGTACAAGCCGGGAATGAAAAACTGTTTTTT	CASSLVQAGNEKLFF
TRBV19	-	-	TRBJ1-2	TGTGCCAGTAGTATAGATCCGGGAGTTGTCTATGGCTACACCTTC	CASSIDPGVVYGYTF
TRBV19	-	TRBD1	TRBJ2-1	TGTGCCAGTAGTAACCCGGGACAGGCCCTTAATGAGCAGTTCTTC	CASSNPGQALNEQFF
TRBV11-2	-	TRBD2	TRBJ2-5	TGTGCCAGCAGCTCCCCGTTGGGGGGGGGAGAGACCCAGTACTTC	CASSSPLGGGETQYF
TRBV6-8	-	-	TRBJ2-4	TGTGCCAGCAGCCTGACAGTTGCCAAAAACATTCAGTACTTC	CASSLTVAKNIQYF
TRBV9	-	-	TRBJ1-5	TGTGCCAGCAGCCTTGGTGGGCAGGGTCAGCCCCAGCATTTT	CASSLGGQGQPQHF
TRBV6-2/TRBV6-3	-	-	TRBJ2-7	TGTGCCAGCAGTTACTCAGGAGGGGCGTACCTGACTCGCTACGAGCAGTACTTC	CASSYSGGAYLTRYEQYF
TRBV9	-	TRBD2	TRBJ2-1	TGTGCCAGCAGCGTAGTTCCTGGGCTAGCGGATTACAATGAGCAGTTCTTC	CASSVVPGLADYNEQFF
TRBV4-1	-	TRBD2	TRBJ2-3	TGCGCCAGCAGCCAAGACGGAGCTAGCGGGAGGGAGACAGATACGCAGTATTTT	CASSQDGASGRETDTQYF
TRBV11-3	-	-	TRBJ2-2	TGTGCCAGCAGTGGCAGGGGAGAGACCGGGGAGCTGTTTTTT	CASSGRGETGELFF
TRBV11-2	once	-	TRBJ2-1	TGTGCCAGCAGCTCGTACGGGGGATCCACCTACAATGAGCAGTTCTTC	CASSSYGGSTYNEQFF
TRBV28	-	TRBD2	TRBJ2-7	TGTGCCAGCACCATCTCCCGACTAGCGGGATGGTACGAGCAGTACTTC	CASTISRLAGWYEQYF
TRBV27	few	-	TRBJ2-7	TGTGCCAGCAGTAGACAGGACTCCTACGAGCAGTACTTC	CASSRQDSYEQYF
TRBV25-1	-	TRBD1	TRBJ2-3	TGTGCCAGCAGTGAACAGGGGGACCGACCTAATACGCAGTATTTT	CASSEQGDRPNTQYF
TRBV10-3	-	TRBD2	TRBJ2-5	TGTGCCTCAAAACTAGCGGCCTCAGCTACCCAGTACTTC	CASKLAASATQYF
TRBV14	-	TRBD2	TRBJ2-7	TGTGCCAGCAGGCAGGCTCCATATCGGCGGGAGCTGGCCGAGCAGTACTTC	CASRQAPYRRELAEQYF
TRBV3-1/TRBV3-2	once	TRBD2	TRBJ2-1	TGTGCCAGCAGTGGCGGGAGCTTCCTCAATGAGCAGTTCTTC	CASSGGSFLNEQFF
TRBV11-2	-	TRBD1	TRBJ2-7	TGTGCCAGCAGCTTAGAACAGGGGGCCTACGAGCAGTACTTC	CASSLEQGAYEQYF
TRBV4-2	-	TRBD2	TRBJ2-7	TGTGCCAGCAGCCAAGGACTAGCGCCTGGCTCCTACGAGCAGTACTTC	CASSQGLAPGSYEQYF
TRBV7-2	-	-	TRBJ1-2	TGTGCCAGCAGCTCACTAGTCGGTTATGGCTATGGCTACACCTTC	CASSSLVGYGYGYTF
TRBV19	-	-	TRBJ1-1	TGTGCCAGTAGGATGCAGGGTGGAACTGAAGCTTTCTTT	CASRMQGGTEAFF
TRBV14	-	TRBD2	TRBJ2-7	TGTGCCAGCAGCCTGGGACTAGCGGGAGCCGAGCAGTACTTC	CASSLGLAGAEQYF
TRBV7-8	-	TRBD2	TRBJ2-1	TGTGCCAGCAGCTTAGCCGCGACGCCTGGTGGAGCGGGAGGGGCTACGATTGAGCAGTTCTTC	CASSLAATPGGAGGATIEQFF
TRBV9	-	TRBD1	TRBJ1-6	TGTGCCAGCAGCGTCGAACGGGACAGCTATAATTCACCCCTCCACTTT	CASSVERDSYNSPLHF
TRBV28	-	-	TRBJ2-1	TGTGCCAGCTCAGGGTTTGGCTCCTACAATGAGCAGTTCTTC	CASSGFGSYNEQFF
TRBV24-1	-	-	TRBJ1-2	TGTGCCACCAGTGACTCGACAGTCTCATATGGCTACACCTTC	CATSDSTVSYGYTF
TRBV28	-	TRBD2	TRBJ2-7	TGTGCCAGCAGTTTGGACCCCGGCGGGGGGATCTACGAGCAGTACTTC	CASSLDPGGGIYEQYF
TRBV30	-	TRBD1	TRBJ1-5	TGTGCCTGGAGCCCTGGACAGGGCGGTCAGCCCCAGCATTTT	CAWSPGQGGQPQHF